The clone carrying this T cell receptor beta chain was seen ten or more times. As yet, its antigen is unknown. These data originate in a study of T-cell reconstitution after alpha-beta-depleted transplantation in children. V was cut by 8 bases and J by 1 base, with 11 bases left in between. The CDR3 consists of 13 residues. Germline V gene lookup returns CDR1 LGHDT and CDR2 YNNKEL (reference sequence). Unique molecular identifiers were used in preparing the TCRbeta library. TCRdb itself ran the PCR reads through MiXCR, one entry per CDR3 protein. Here the sample spans about 490,000 distinct CDR3 sequences, 10% being singletons. Points from the study as a whole: The study reportedly traced alpha-beta T cells about two months after transplant to several hundred expanded graft clones. A year had passed since transplant, and T-cell counts and diversity by then came mostly from newly produced T cells. After transplant, high TCRbeta diversity at day 60 in some patients arose from surviving recipient T cells and thymic progenitors.

Source: PBMCs, taken before TCRalphabeta/CD19-depleted stem cell transplant. V gene TRBV3-1 combines with J gene TRBJ1-1; D gene unclear. The origin of this receptor is a child aged 2 to 15 with inherited bone marrow failure, due to receive a stem cell transplant. The DNA of the CDR3 is TGTGCCAGCTCTTCGTACGGGAACACTGAAGCTTTCTTT. Amino acid sequence: CASSSYGNTEAFF.